A selection of T cell receptor beta chains follows, all from one sample in a study of a mutant IDH1 vaccine in newly diagnosed glioma. Data came from immunoSEQ multiplex PCR; TCRdb stores just in-frame clones and leaves some out. Of 60,000 or so clones listed, 82% are singletons. No antigen has been assigned to these receptors. The input for sequencing was PBMCs, taken from a glioma patient whose treatment included an IDH1 peptide vaccine. The receptors were sampled from a woman under 30 with glioma. Some clones in this sample may be carry-over from other donors' samples. Both conserved end residues are part of each CDR3. The D gene is left open where the match is weak. Some rows mark clone size as missing; the rest say once, few, many or name a class of expanded clone.

j_call clone_size v_call d_call cdr3_nt cdr3_aa
TRBJ2-4 few TRBV5-6 - TGTGCCAGCAGCTTCCAGTCGGGGGCAAACATTCAGTACTTC CASSFQSGANIQYF
TRBJ2-7 few TRBV5-1 TRBD1 TGCGCCAGCAGCTTGGCCGGGACAGGGGGCGACGAGCAGTACTTC CASSLAGTGGDEQYF
TRBJ2-1 once TRBV2 TRBD2 TGTGCCAGCAGCGGCGGGACTAGCGGGAGGGATGAGCAGTTCTTC CASSGGTSGRDEQFF
TRBJ2-4 - TRBV18 TRBD1 TGTGCCAGCTCACCCCAATCGACAGGGCCCCTCGTAGCCAAAAACATTCAGTACTTC CASSPQSTGPLVAKNIQYF
TRBJ2-7 - TRBV7-2 - TGTGCCAGCAGCCCGATCCCCCTCGGGGGACTCCACTTC CASSPIPLGGLHF
TRBJ1-1 - TRBV6-5 - TGTGCCAGCAGTTACTCGGGGGACAACAAAGCTTTCTTT CASSYSGDNKAFF
TRBJ1-5 - TRBV19 - TGTGCCAGTAGTCCCAGGGCATTCAATAGCAATCAGCCCCAGCATTTT CASSPRAFNSNQPQHF
TRBJ2-5 - TRBV19 - TGTGCCAGTAGTATAGCTTCAGCGCAAGAGACCCAGTACTTC CASSIASAQETQYF
TRBJ1-1 once TRBV4-1 - TGCGCCAGCAGCCAAGGGGGGAGAACTGAAGCTTTCTTT CASSQGGRTEAFF
TRBJ2-5 - TRBV11-3 TRBD2 TGTGCCAGCAGCAGGGGTTTTGCGGGGGAAGAGACCCAGTACTTC CASSRGFAGEETQYF
TRBJ2-6 - TRBV4-2 - TGTGCCAGCAGCCAAGCACAGGACAGCTCTGGGGCCAACGTCCTGACTTTC CASSQAQDSSGANVLTF
TRBJ2-7 - TRBV23-1 TRBD2 TGCGCCAGCAGGGGGGGGGACCCCTCCTACGAGCAGTACTTC CASRGGDPSYEQYF
TRBJ2-7 - TRBV19 - TGTGCCAGTGCCGCCGCGGACAGAGGCTCCTACGAGCAGTACTTC CASAAADRGSYEQYF
TRBJ1-1 few TRBV6-5 - TGTGCCATCTCGTCCTCGGGAACTGAAGCTTTCTTT CAISSSGTEAFF
TRBJ1-2 - TRBV10-3 - TGTGCCATCAGTGTTCTCGGGGCAGCCGGTCATGGCTACACCTTC CAISVLGAAGHGYTF
TRBJ1-1 - TRBV11-1 - TGTGCCAGCAGCTTGGGCCAGAACACTGAAGCTTTCTTT CASSLGQNTEAFF
TRBJ2-5 few TRBV6-5 - TGTGCCAGCAGTTCCCGACCGACAGGCGAGACCCAGTACTTC CASSSRPTGETQYF
TRBJ2-3 once TRBV29-1 - TGCAGCGTTGCGAGGGCAAGCACAGATACGCAGTATTTT CSVARASTDTQYF
TRBJ2-5 - TRBV5-1 - TGCGCCAGCAGCGGCCCGGGGCAAGAGACCCAGTACTTC CASSGPGQETQYF
TRBJ2-4 - TRBV2 - TGTGCCAGCAGCCCTAGACGGGGTGCCAAAAACATTCAGTACTTC CASSPRRGAKNIQYF
TRBJ2-7 - TRBV28 TRBD1 TGTGCCAGCAGGCAAGGACAGGGGGTTGACGAGCAGTACTTC CASRQGQGVDEQYF
TRBJ1-5 few TRBV10-3 TRBD1 TGTGCCATCAGTTCCGGACAGGGGGGGAATCAGCCCCAGCATTTT CAISSGQGGNQPQHF
TRBJ2-7 - TRBV29-1 TRBD1 TGCAGCGTTGGGGGGGACAGGACGTACGAGCAGTACTTC CSVGGDRTYEQYF
TRBJ2-1 once TRBV4-1 TRBD1 TGCGCCAGCAGCCAACGAATTCCGGGACAGGGGTACAATGAGCAGTTCTTC CASSQRIPGQGYNEQFF
TRBJ2-1 - TRBV30 - TGTGCCTGGAGTGACAGATACAATGAGCAGTTCTTC CAWSDRYNEQFF
TRBJ2-5 - TRBV4-2 - TGTGCCAGCAGCCAAGATCCGGACAGCCACGTGGGGAACTTC CASSQDPDSHVGNF
TRBJ2-2 few TRBV11-3 - TGTGCCAGCAGCGAAGCAACTGGGGAGCTGTTTTTT CASSEATGELFF
TRBJ1-1 - TRBV27 - TGTGCCAGCAGTTTCAAGATGAACACTGAAGCTTTCTTT CASSFKMNTEAFF
TRBJ2-5 once TRBV5-1 - TGCGCCAGCAGCCTTGAGGGGGAAGAGACCCAGTACTTC CASSLEGEETQYF
TRBJ2-3 - TRBV29-1 - TGCAGCGTTGAGGGGGGCACAGATACGCAGTATTTT CSVEGGTDTQYF
TRBJ2-3 few TRBV6-1 TRBD2 TGTGCCAGCAGGTCACTAGCGGGGAGCACAGATACGCAGTATTTT CASRSLAGSTDTQYF
TRBJ1-1 - TRBV5-1 - TGCGCCAGCAGCTTGTCCCGGGTCGTGAACACTGAAGCTTTCTTT CASSLSRVVNTEAFF
TRBJ1-2 - TRBV6-1 - TGTGCCAGCAGTGCCGGGACGGGCTATGGCTACACCTTC CASSAGTGYGYTF
TRBJ1-6 - TRBV6-4 - TGTGCCAGCATTGGGGGTCGATCCCTCCACTTT CASIGGRSLHF
TRBJ1-1 - TRBV19 - TGTGCCAGTAGCGACCCGAAGCTCAGGGGGAACACTGAAGCTTTCTTT CASSDPKLRGNTEAFF
TRBJ2-2 - TRBV29-1 TRBD2 TGCAGCGTGGGGCGCCCGGGACTAGGGGGCGGGGAGCTGTTTTTT CSVGRPGLGGGELFF
TRBJ2-3 - TRBV30 - TGTGCCTGGAGTGTAGGAGATACGCAGTATTTT CAWSVGDTQYF
TRBJ2-3 - TRBV27 - TGTGCCAGCAGTTTGGGCGGGAATACGCAGTATTTT CASSLGGNTQYF
TRBJ2-5 - TRBV19 TRBD1 TGTGCCAGTAGTCCGACAGGGGTTAAAGAGACCCAGTACTTC CASSPTGVKETQYF
TRBJ2-7 - TRBV11-3 - TGTGCCAGCAGCTTAGATCCAAGGGTCGACGAGCAGTACTTC CASSLDPRVDEQYF
TRBJ2-3 few TRBV5-6 - TGTGCCAGCAGCTTGACGCACGAAATCAGGGATACGCAGTATTTT CASSLTHEIRDTQYF
TRBJ2-1 - TRBV5-6 - TGTGCCAGCAGCTTGGAAGTGTCCCCTGAGCAGTTCTTC CASSLEVSPEQFF
TRBJ2-7 - TRBV7-9 - TGTGCCAGCAGCTTCAGAACGGCGAGCTCCTACGAGCAGTACTTC CASSFRTASSYEQYF
TRBJ1-1 - TRBV7-3 TRBD1 TGTGCCAGCAGCTTAACCGGGACAGCGAACACTGAAGCTTTCTTT CASSLTGTANTEAFF